The 13 T cell receptor beta chains below were found in one sample sequenced in a study of shared clonotypes between healthy human individuals (dated by TCRdb to about 2020). For the CD8 naive samples, CD45RO-negative cells were positively selected for CCR7, yielding a CD45RA+CCR7+ population from which TemRA cells were excluded. Receptor libraries were prepared by the immunoSEQ multiplex PCR assay. TCRdb re-hosts the immuneACCESS table, in-frame sequences only. Its copies lack some clones; in the studies checked, an unresolved V gene accounts for under half of them, and the cause for the rest is not known. The sample has about 2.2 million clones on record, 93% of them singletons. Jointly, the top ten make up more than 1.5% of the sample. Sample: naive CD8+ T cells from PBMCs. According to the study, the label for this sample's cell subset or site signals: CD45RA+CCR7+. The source of these receptors is a man younger than 35 in good health. Some clones in this sample may be carry-over from other donors' samples.

This clone has more than one count but fewer than ten. The gene calls are TRBV7-9 and TRBJ1-2; the D gene is possibly TRBD1 (5 bases). The ends were cut back, 5 bases at V and 4 bases at J, with 11 bases in the middle. CDR3 length: 13 residues. CDR1 SEHNR and CDR2 FQNEAQ come from the germline V gene (reference sequence). The CDR3 DNA sequence: TGTGCCAGCAGCCACATTGACAGCTATGGCTACACCTTC. Protein sequence: CASSHIDSYGYTF.

The genes are TRBV4-1 and TRBJ1-2; no clear D. Germline CDR1 reads MGHRA; CDR2 reads YSYEKL. The V and J ends lost 0 bases and 0 bases respectively, with 8 bases between them. The CDR3 extends over 15 amino acids. DNA of the CDR3: TGCGCCAGCAGCCAAGATGGCCACGCTAACTATGGCTACACCTTC. Translated: CASSQDGHANYGYTF.

The chain combines TRBV29-1 with TRBJ2-1; D not resolved. The germline V gene has CDR1 SQVTM and CDR2 ANQGSEA. V lost 3 bases and J lost 8, with 17 bases in between. CDR3 length: 14 amino acids. Written as DNA, the CDR3 is TGCAGCGTTGAGTACGTCCGCCAACCTGATGAGCAGTTCTTC. Amino acid sequence: CSVEYVRQPDEQFF.

V is TRBV25-1 and J is TRBJ1-1; no clear D gene. V was pared by 3 bases and J by 2 bases, with 13 bases between. CDR1 and CDR2 (germline): MGHDK, SYGVNS. The CDR3 has 15 amino acids. This CDR3 reads CASSDRKALNTEAFF. The CDR3 DNA sequence: TGTGCCAGCAGTGATCGGAAAGCTTTAAACACTGAAGCTTTCTTT. Full variable domain (missing parts from reference TRBV25-1 and TRBJ1-1): EADIYQTPRYLVIGTGKKITLECSQTMGHDKMYWYQQDPGMELHLIHYSYGVNSTEKGDLSSESTVSRIRTEHFPLTLESARPSHTSQYLCASSDRKALNTEAFFGQGTRLTVV.

The chain joins TRBV4-3 to TRBJ1-1; D unresolved. This CDR3 region has 14 residues. Germline values: CDR1 LGHNA, CDR2 YSLEER. Trimming shortened V by 4 bases and J by 4 bases, and 13 bases separated the two germline ends. As DNA, the CDR3 is TGCGCCAGCAGCCGGGCGGGAGAAGGCACTGAAGCTTTCTTT. It codes for CASSRAGEGTEAFF.

The chain employs TRBV6-1 and TRBJ2-7; D possibly uses TRBD1 or TRBD2 (6 bases each). Germline V gene data show CDR1 as MNHNS and CDR2 as SASEGT. The CDR3 contains 18 residues. V was clipped by 1 base and J by 4 bases, with 23 bases between them. This CDR3 is CASSEGGGLLTRIYEQYF. CDR3 coding DNA: TGTGCCAGCAGTGAAGGAGGGGGACTCTTAACCCGCATTTACGAGCAGTACTTC.

This chain connects TRBV11-3 to TRBJ2-2; D perhaps matches TRBD1 (5 bases). Germline V gene sequence: CDR1 SGHNT, CDR2 YENEEA. Trimming took off 2 bases at V and 2 bases at J, with 12 bases between the two ends. The CDR3 is 16 amino acids. CDR3 bases: TGTGCCAGCAGCTTATATGGGGCGAAAAACACCGGGGAGCTGTTTTTT. Its translation is CASSLYGAKNTGELFF.

The chain employs TRBV6-5 and TRBJ2-7; TRBD2 matches at 7 bases. The CDR3 runs 14 residues. CDR1 MNHEY and CDR2 SVGAGI come from the germline V gene. The junction had 3 bases not matched to a gene; V was cut back by 2 bases and J by 2 bases. The CDR3 region is CASSYAGEPYEQYF. The DNA of the CDR3 is TGTGCCAGCAGTTACGCGGGAGAGCCCTACGAGCAGTACTTC.

The gene calls are TRBV7-9 and TRBJ1-1; a possible D gene is TRBD1 (5 bases). The V gene lost 5 bases and the J gene lost 8 bases, with 15 bases spanning the gap. Germline lookup yields CDR1 SEHNR and CDR2 FQNEAQ (reference sequence). This CDR3 is 13 amino acids long. The CDR3 sequence: CASSRGVSLEAFF. Written as DNA, the CDR3 is TGTGCCAGCAGCCGAGGGGTCAGTTTGGAAGCTTTCTTT.

This chain joins TRBV7-9 and TRBJ2-1, with D possibly matching TRBD1 (6 bases). With 0 bases removed from V and 5 bases from J, the gap between germline ends came to 17 bases. Germline CDR1 and CDR2: SEHNR and FQNEAQ (reference sequence). The CDR3 length is 17 residues. CDR3 sequence (DNA): TGTGCCAGCAGCTTAGCGCCCCGGACAGCTGGTAACAATGAGCAGTTCTTC. Translation gives CASSLAPRTAGNNEQFF.

As concerns this clone: Other DNA sequences in this sample translate to the same CDR3. The chain couples TRBV13 to TRBJ2-2; D call uncertain. The germline V gene has CDR1 PRHDT and CDR2 FYEKMQ (reference sequence). The CDR3 contains 13 residues. V lost 5 bases to trimming and J lost 2 bases, with 6 bases between them. The CDR3 spells CASSPPNTGELFF. In DNA, the CDR3 is TGTGCCAGCAGCCCTCCCAACACCGGGGAGCTGTTTTTT. The complete variable domain, with remaining parts taken from reference TRBV13 and TRBJ2-2, reads AAGVIQSPRHLIKEKRETATLKCYPIPRHDTVYWYQQGPGQDPQFLISFYEKMQSDKGSIPDRFSAQQFSDYHSELNMSSLELGDSALYFCASSPPNTGELFFGEGSRLTVL.

The chain employs TRBV9 and TRBJ1-1, with 9 bases that match TRBD1. V was clipped by 3 bases and J by 6 bases; unmatched bases: 6. Germline CDR1 SGDLS, CDR2 YYNGEE. The CDR3 has 14 residues. CDR3 region: CASSARTGASEAFF. The CDR3 region has the DNA TGTGCCAGCAGCGCTAGGACAGGGGCCTCTGAAGCTTTCTTT.

The rearrangement links TRBV4-3 to TRBJ2-7, with 10 positions matching TRBD2. The germline V gene encodes CDR1 LGHNA and CDR2 YSLEER. With 4 bases clipped from V and 4 bases from J, the junction kept 4 bases outside the gene matches. This CDR3 spans 14 amino acids. This chain's CDR3 is CASSRGTSVYEQYF. For the CDR3, the DNA is TGCGCCAGCAGCCGTGGGACTAGCGTTTACGAGCAGTACTTC.